These T cell receptor beta chains were read from a single sample in a study of early T cells in non-severe SARS-CoV-2 infection. TCRdb fed the 5' RACE reads into MiXCR, producing one record per CDR3 protein. Of around 60,000 distinct CDR3 sequences in the sample, roughly a tenth were seen once. The sequenced sample consisted of whole blood. The origin of the receptors is an adult who was a healthcare worker with PCR-confirmed SARS-CoV-2 infection or an uninfected control (not recorded which). CDR3s include the opening cysteine and the closing phenylalanine or tryptophan. Fields, in order: CDR3 length, V gene, J gene, D gene, clone size, CDR3 DNA, CDR3 protein. The D gene is left open where the match is weak. Not every row has a clone size; where given, it reads once, few, many or a size class.

>12|TRBV27|TRBJ2-5|-|many
TGTGCCAGCAGATCAGGAAAAGAGACCCAGTACTTC
CASRSGKETQYF
>10|TRBV29-1|TRBJ2-7|-|few
TGCAGCGTCGAGGCCTACGAGCAGTACTTC
CSVEAYEQYF
>15|TRBV11-2|TRBJ2-7|-|many
TGTGCCAGCAGCTCCCGACAGGCCCTTACCTACGAGCAGTACTTC
CASSSRQALTYEQYF
>13|TRBV15|TRBJ1-1|-|-
TGTGCCACCAGCAGCGAGGAGGATACTGAAGCTTTCTTT
CATSSEEDTEAFF
>13|TRBV6-5|TRBJ2-5|-|medium-sized
TGTGCCAGCACCGAAGGGGGGCTAGAGACCCAGTACTTC
CASTEGGLETQYF
>18|TRBV20-1|TRBJ2-2|TRBD2|many
TGCAGTGCTAGAAGACTAGCGGGAGGGCCGGAGGTAACCGGGGAGCTGTTTTTT
CSARRLAGGPEVTGELFF
>14|TRBV2|TRBJ2-7|TRBD1|-
TGTGCCAGCAGGTGGACGGGACAGGGGGCGACATGTGACTTC
CASRWTGQGATCDF
>14|TRBV5-6|TRBJ1-4|-|-
TGTGCCAGCAGCCCGGCGGGGGCAGTGGAAAAACTGTTTTTT
CASSPAGAVEKLFF
>14|TRBV6-6|TRBJ1-2|TRBD1|few
TGTGCCAGCCTGCAACAACAGGGGATCTATGGCTACACCTTC
CASLQQQGIYGYTF
>13|TRBV20-1|TRBJ2-1|-|many
TGCAGTGCTAGAGATCGGATGAACAATGAGCAGTTCTTC
CSARDRMNNEQFF
>12|TRBV6-5|TRBJ2-2|-|-
TGTGCCAGCAGTTACTCGATCGGGGAGCTGTTTTTT
CASSYSIGELFF
>13|TRBV20-1|TRBJ2-3|-|many
TGCAGTGCTAGCAAGCCTAGCACAGATACGCAGTATTTT
CSASKPSTDTQYF
>15|TRBV5-1|TRBJ1-1|-|many
TGCGCCAGCAGCTTGGCCCCTACCACCAACACTGAAGCTTTCTTT
CASSLAPTTNTEAFF
>14|TRBV5-6|TRBJ2-2|-|-
TGTGCCAGCAGCTGGGGCACCAACACCGGGGAGCTGTTTTTT
CASSWGTNTGELFF
>18|TRBV6-2/TRBV6-3|TRBJ1-5|-|-
TGTGCCAGCAAACGGCACGGGGGGGCGAATGAAATTAGTCAGCCCCAGCATTTT
CASKRHGGANEISQPQHF
>15|TRBV20-1|TRBJ2-2|-|many
TGCAGTGCTGGCACCGTAGCGGCGAACACCGGGGAGCTGTTTTTT
CSAGTVAANTGELFF
>14|TRBV12-3/TRBV12-4|TRBJ2-7|TRBD1|-
TGTGCCAGCACCCGGGACAGGGGAGGGAACGAGCAGTACTTC
CASTRDRGGNEQYF
>16|TRBV4-1|TRBJ2-1|-|-
TGCGCCAGCAGCCAAGTGGGACGCGGGATGGGGAATGAGCAGTTCTTC
CASSQVGRGMGNEQFF
>14|TRBV29-1|TRBJ2-2|-|many
TGCAGCGCAGCCGGACGGCTGAACACCGGGGAGCTGTTTTTT
CSAAGRLNTGELFF
>13|TRBV20-1|TRBJ1-1|-|many
TGCAGTGCTAGAGAGGATGTTTACACTGAAGCTTTCTTT
CSAREDVYTEAFF
>11|TRBV12-3/TRBV12-4|TRBJ2-7|-|many
TGTGCCAGCAGTTGGAACTACGAGCAGTACTTC
CASSWNYEQYF
>12|TRBV6-2/TRBV6-3|TRBJ1-5|-|many
TGTGCCAGCCGCAAGGGCAATCAGCCCCAGCATTTT
CASRKGNQPQHF
>13|TRBV20-1|TRBJ2-1|TRBD2|many
TGCAGTGCTAGACTAGCGGGAGGGAATGAGCAGTTCTTC
CSARLAGGNEQFF
>15|TRBV7-9|TRBJ1-2|TRBD1|many
TGTGCCAGCAGCCAAGGGGACAGGGGATCTCGCGGCTACACCTTC
CASSQGDRGSRGYTF
>15|TRBV24-1|TRBJ2-3|-|-
TGTGCCACCAGTGATTTCGGATCTAACACAGATACGCAGTATTTT
CATSDFGSNTDTQYF
>13|TRBV5-1|TRBJ2-5|-|many
TGCGCCAGCAGCCAATCTGCCCAAGAGACCCAGTACTTC
CASSQSAQETQYF
>14|TRBV19|TRBJ1-5|-|many
TGTGCCAGTAGTATCAGGGGTAGCAATCAGCCCCAGCATTTT
CASSIRGSNQPQHF
>16|TRBV7-2|TRBJ2-2|-|few
TGTGCCAGTCGTCCGCGTAAGTCCACGAACACCGGGGAGCTGTTTTTT
CASRPRKSTNTGELFF
>14|TRBV20-1|TRBJ1-2|TRBD1|many
TGCAGTGCTAAATCAGGGGGGCCTGGGAGAGGCTACACCTTC
CSAKSGGPGRGYTF
>12|TRBV29-1|TRBJ2-7|-|few
TGCAGCGTTGAAGAGGCCACCTACGAGCAGTACTTC
CSVEEATYEQYF
>14|TRBV25-1|TRBJ2-3|-|few
TGTGCCAGCAGTGAATTACTAGAGGCAGATACGCAGTATTTT
CASSELLEADTQYF
>15|TRBV12-3/TRBV12-4|TRBJ2-7|-|-
TGTGCCAGCAAGGTCCCCCAGGGGAGCTCCTACGAGCAGTACTTC
CASKVPQGSSYEQYF
>16|TRBV20-1|TRBJ2-1|-|many
TGCAGTGCTAGAGTGAGGGGAACTAGCTCCTACAATGAGCAGTTCTTC
CSARVRGTSSYNEQFF
>14|TRBV5-1|TRBJ1-1|TRBD1|few
TGCGCCAGCAGACTGACAGGGTCGAACACTGAAGCTTTCTTT
CASRLTGSNTEAFF
>16|TRBV19|TRBJ2-1|TRBD2|many
TGTGCCAGTAGTATATTTGCGGGAGGATCCTACAATGAGCAGTTCTTC
CASSIFAGGSYNEQFF
>14|TRBV29-1|TRBJ2-1|TRBD1|many
TGCAGCGCCTGGGACAGGGGAACGGTGAATGAGCAGTTCTTC
CSAWDRGTVNEQFF
>14|TRBV5-1|TRBJ1-1|-|many
TGCGCCAGCAGCCCGGAGGACAGTTTTCCTGAAGCTTTCTTT
CASSPEDSFPEAFF
>15|TRBV4-2|TRBJ2-5|TRBD2|few
TGTGCCAGCAGCCTGGGGACTAGCGGCGAAGAGACCCAGTACTTC
CASSLGTSGEETQYF
>12|TRBV29-1|TRBJ2-7|-|-
TGCAGCGTTGTTACTAGCTTCCACGAGCAGTACTTC
CSVVTSFHEQYF
>14|TRBV27|TRBJ2-1|-|many
TGTGCCAGCAGTCCCTGGGCCCAGAGCAATGAGCAGTTCTTC
CASSPWAQSNEQFF
>12|TRBV12-3/TRBV12-4|TRBJ2-7|TRBD2|many
TGTGCCAGCAGTTTAAGGGGAGGGGAGCAGTACTTC
CASSLRGGEQYF
>23|TRBV12-5|TRBJ2-4|TRBD1|many
TGTGCTAGTGGTTTCGTGGTTGCTGACAGGGGGCTCTCTTTTCCACTAGCCAAAAACATTCAGTACTTC
CASGFVVADRGLSFPLAKNIQYF
>12|TRBV6-2/TRBV6-3|TRBJ2-5|-|many
TGTGCCAGCAGCCCCCACCGAGAGACCCAGTACTTC
CASSPHRETQYF
>16|TRBV4-1|TRBJ1-5|TRBD1|many
TGCGCCAGCAGCCAAGGGTACAGGGGAATCAATCAGCCCCAGCATTTT
CASSQGYRGINQPQHF
>14|TRBV20-1|TRBJ2-1|TRBD1|-
TGCAGTGCGCCCCGGGACAGGACCTACAATGAGCAGTTCTTC
CSAPRDRTYNEQFF
>15|TRBV9|TRBJ2-1|-|many
TGTGCCAGCAGCTTGAACTTGGGCTCCTACAATGAGCAGTTCTTC
CASSLNLGSYNEQFF
>15|TRBV10-3|TRBJ2-7|TRBD1|many
TGTGCCATCAGTGAACCGGGACAGGGGATCTACGAGCAGTACTTC
CAISEPGQGIYEQYF
>14|TRBV13|TRBJ2-3|TRBD2|-
TGTGCCAGCAGAAATAGGGAGGGCCCAGATACGCAGTATTTT
CASRNREGPDTQYF
>13|TRBV7-2|TRBJ1-1|-|-
TGTGCCAGCAGCTTATGGGAGAACACTGAAGCTTTCTTT
CASSLWENTEAFF
>16|TRBV20-1|TRBJ2-2|TRBD1|many
TGCAGTGCTAGAGATCGAAGGGGGCTAGGCACCGGGGAGCTGTTTTTT
CSARDRRGLGTGELFF
>16|TRBV20-1|TRBJ2-1|TRBD2|many
TGCAGTGCACCTAAACAAGGACTAGCGATGTACAATGAGCAGTTCTTC
CSAPKQGLAMYNEQFF
>16|TRBV4-3|TRBJ1-1|-|few
TGCGCCAGCAGCCAAGATAGCGAACAGAAGAACACTGAAGCTTTCTTT
CASSQDSEQKNTEAFF